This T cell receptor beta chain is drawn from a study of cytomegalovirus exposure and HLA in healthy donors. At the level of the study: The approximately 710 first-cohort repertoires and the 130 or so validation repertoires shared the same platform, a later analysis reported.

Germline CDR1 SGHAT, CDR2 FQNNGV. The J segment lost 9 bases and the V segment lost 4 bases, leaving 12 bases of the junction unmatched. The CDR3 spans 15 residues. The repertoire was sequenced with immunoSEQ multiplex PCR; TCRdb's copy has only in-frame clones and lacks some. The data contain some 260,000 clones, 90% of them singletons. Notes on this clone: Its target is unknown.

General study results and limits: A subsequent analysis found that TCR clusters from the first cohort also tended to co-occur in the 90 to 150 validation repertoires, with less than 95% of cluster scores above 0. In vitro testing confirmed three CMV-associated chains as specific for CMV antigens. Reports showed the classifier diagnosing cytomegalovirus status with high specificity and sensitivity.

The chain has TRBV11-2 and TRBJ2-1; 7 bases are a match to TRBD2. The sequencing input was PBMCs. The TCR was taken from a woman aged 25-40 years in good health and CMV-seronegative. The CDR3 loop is CASSWGEGPSSEQFF. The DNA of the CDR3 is TGTGCCAGCAGCTGGGGGGAGGGCCCCTCGAGTGAGCAGTTCTTC.